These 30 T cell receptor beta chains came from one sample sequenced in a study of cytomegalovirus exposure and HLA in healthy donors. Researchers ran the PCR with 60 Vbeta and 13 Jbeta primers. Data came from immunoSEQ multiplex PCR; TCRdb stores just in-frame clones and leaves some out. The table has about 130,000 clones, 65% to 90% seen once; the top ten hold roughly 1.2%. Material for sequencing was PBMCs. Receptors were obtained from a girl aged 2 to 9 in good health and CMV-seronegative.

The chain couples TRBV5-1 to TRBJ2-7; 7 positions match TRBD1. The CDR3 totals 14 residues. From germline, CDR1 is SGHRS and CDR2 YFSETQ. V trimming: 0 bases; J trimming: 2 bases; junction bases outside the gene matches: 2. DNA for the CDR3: TGCGCCAGCAGCTTGGAGGGGGCGGCCTACGAGCAGTACTTC. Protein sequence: CASSLEGAAYEQYF.

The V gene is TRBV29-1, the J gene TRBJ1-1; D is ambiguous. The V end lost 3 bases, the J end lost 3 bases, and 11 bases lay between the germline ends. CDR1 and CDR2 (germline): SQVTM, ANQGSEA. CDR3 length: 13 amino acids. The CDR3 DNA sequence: TGCAGCGTTGATGGTAGCCTTGACACTGAAGCTTTCTTT. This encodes CSVDGSLDTEAFF.

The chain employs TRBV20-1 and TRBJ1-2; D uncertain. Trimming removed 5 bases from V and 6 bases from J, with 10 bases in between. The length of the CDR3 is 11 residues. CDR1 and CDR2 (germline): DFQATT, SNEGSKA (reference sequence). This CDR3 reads CSAAPVHGYTF. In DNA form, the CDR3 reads TGCAGTGCTGCCCCGGTTCATGGCTACACCTTC.

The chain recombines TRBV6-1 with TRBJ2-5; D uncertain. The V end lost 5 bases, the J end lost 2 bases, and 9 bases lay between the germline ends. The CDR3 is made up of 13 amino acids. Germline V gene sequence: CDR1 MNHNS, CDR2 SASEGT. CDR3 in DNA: TGTGCCAGCAGTATGCGGATACAAGAGACCCAGTACTTC. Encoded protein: CASSMRIQETQYF.

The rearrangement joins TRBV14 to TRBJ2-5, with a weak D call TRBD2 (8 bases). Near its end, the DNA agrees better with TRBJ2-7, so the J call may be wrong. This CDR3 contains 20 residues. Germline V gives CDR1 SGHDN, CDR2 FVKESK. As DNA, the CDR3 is TGTGCCAGCAGCCAAGGGTCTTGGCAGGGGGGACCGGGACTAGCCTACGAGCAGTACTTC. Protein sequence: CASSQGSWQGGPGLAYEQYF.

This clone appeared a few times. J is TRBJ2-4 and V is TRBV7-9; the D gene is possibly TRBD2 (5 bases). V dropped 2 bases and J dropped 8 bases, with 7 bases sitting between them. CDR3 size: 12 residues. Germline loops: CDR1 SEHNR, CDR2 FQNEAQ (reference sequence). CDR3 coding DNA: TGTGCCAGCAGCTTACTCGGGGACATTCAGTACTTC. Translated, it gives CASSLLGDIQYF.

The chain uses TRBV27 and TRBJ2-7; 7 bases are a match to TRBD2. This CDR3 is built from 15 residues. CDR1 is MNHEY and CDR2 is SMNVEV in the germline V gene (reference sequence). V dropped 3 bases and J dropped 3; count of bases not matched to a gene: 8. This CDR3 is CASSLAAGEGYEQYF. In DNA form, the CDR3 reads TGTGCCAGCAGTTTGGCGGCGGGAGAAGGCTACGAGCAGTACTTC.

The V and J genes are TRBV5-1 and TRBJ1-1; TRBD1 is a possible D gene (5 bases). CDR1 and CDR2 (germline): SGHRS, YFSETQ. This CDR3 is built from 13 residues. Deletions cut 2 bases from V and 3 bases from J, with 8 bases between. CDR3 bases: TGCGCCAGCAGCTTTTTACAGGACACTGAAGCTTTCTTT. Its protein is CASSFLQDTEAFF. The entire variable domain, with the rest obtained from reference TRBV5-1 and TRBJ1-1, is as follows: KAGVTQTPRYLIKTRGQQVTLSCSPISGHRSVSWYQQTPGQGLQFLFEYFSETQRNKGNFPGRFSGRQFSNSRSEMNVSTLELGDSALYLCASSFLQDTEAFFGQGTRLTVV.

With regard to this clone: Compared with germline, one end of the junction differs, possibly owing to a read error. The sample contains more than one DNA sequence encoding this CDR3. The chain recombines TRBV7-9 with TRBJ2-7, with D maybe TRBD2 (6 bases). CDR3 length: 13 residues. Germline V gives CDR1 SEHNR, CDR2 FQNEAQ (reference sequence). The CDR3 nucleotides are TGTGCCAGCAGCCTAGCGACTGCCTACGAGCAGTACTTC. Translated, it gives CASSLATAYEQYF.

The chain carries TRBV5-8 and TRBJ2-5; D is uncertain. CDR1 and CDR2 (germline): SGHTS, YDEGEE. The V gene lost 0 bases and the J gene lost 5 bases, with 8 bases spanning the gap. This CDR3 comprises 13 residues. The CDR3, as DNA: TGTGCCAGCAGCTTGGGAAGGCGGGAGACCCAGTACTTC. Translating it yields CASSLGRRETQYF. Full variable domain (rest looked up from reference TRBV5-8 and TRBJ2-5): EAGVTQSPTHLIKTRGQQATLRCSPISGHTSVYWYQQALGLGLQFLLWYDEGEERNRGNFPPRFSGRQFPNYSSELNVNALELEDSALYLCASSLGRRETQYFGPGTRLLVL.

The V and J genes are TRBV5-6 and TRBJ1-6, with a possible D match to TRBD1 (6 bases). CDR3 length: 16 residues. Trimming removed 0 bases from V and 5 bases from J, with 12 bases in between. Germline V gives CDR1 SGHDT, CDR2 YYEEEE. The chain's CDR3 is CASSLVPDRNNSPLHF. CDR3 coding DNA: TGTGCCAGCAGCTTGGTACCTGACAGGAATAATTCACCCCTCCACTTT. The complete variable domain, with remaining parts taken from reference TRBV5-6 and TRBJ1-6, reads DAGVTQSPTHLIKTRGQQVTLRCSPKSGHDTVSWYQQALGQGPQFIFQYYEEEERQRGNFPDRFSGHQFPNYSSELNVNALLLGDSALYLCASSLVPDRNNSPLHFGNGTRLTVT.

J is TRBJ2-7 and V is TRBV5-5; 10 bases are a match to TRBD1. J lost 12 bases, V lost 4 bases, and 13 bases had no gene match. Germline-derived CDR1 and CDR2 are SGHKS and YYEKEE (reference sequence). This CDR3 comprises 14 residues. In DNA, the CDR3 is TGTGCCAGCAGCCCCGACAGGGGGCCCCTATTTTGGTACTTC. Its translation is CASSPDRGPLFWYF.

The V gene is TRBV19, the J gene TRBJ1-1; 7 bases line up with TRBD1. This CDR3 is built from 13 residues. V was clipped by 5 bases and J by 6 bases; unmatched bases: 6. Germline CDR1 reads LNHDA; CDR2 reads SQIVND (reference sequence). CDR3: CASSSDREAEAFF. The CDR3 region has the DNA TGTGCCAGTAGTTCCGACAGGGAAGCTGAAGCTTTCTTT.

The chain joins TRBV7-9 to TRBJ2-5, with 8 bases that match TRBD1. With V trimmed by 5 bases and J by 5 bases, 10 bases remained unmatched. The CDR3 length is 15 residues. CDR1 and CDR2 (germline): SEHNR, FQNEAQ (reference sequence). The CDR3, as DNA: TGTGCCAGCAGCCGAATTACAGGGGGTCGGGAGACCCAGTACTTC. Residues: CASSRITGGRETQYF.

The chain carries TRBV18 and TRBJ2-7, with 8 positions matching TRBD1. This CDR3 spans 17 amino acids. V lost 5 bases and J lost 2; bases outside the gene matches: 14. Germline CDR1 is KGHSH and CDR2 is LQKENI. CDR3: CASSTGTGPYLTYEQYF. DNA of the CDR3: TGTGCCAGCTCAACAGGGACAGGTCCGTATCTAACCTACGAGCAGTACTTC.

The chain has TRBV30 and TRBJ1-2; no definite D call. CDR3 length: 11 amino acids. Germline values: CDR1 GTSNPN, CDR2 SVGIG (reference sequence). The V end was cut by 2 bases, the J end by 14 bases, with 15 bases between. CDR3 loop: CAWSIQYGRTF. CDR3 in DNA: TGTGCCTGGAGTATACAGTACGGTAGGACCTTC.

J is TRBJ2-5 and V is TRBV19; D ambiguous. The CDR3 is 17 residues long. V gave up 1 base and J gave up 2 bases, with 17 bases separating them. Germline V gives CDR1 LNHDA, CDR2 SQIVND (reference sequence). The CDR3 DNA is TGTGCCAGTAGTATAGGGTACTGGCGGCATACACAAGAGACCCAGTACTTC. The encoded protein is CASSIGYWRHTQETQYF. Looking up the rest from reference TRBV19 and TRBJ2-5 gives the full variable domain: DGGITQSPKYLFRKEGQNVTLSCEQNLNHDAMYWYRQDPGQGLRLIYYSQIVNDFQKGDIAEGYSVSREKKESFPLTVTSAQKNPTAFYLCASSIGYWRHTQETQYFGPGTRLLVL.

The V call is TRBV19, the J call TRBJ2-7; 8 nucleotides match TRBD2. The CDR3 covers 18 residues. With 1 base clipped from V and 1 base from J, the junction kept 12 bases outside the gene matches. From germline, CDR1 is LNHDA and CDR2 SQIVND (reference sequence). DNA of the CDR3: TGTGCCAGTAGTATAGGGGGCAGGTTGCGGGAGGCTTCCTACGAGCAGTACTTC. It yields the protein CASSIGGRLREASYEQYF. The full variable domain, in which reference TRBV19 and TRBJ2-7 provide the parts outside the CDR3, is DGGITQSPKYLFRKEGQNVTLSCEQNLNHDAMYWYRQDPGQGLRLIYYSQIVNDFQKGDIAEGYSVSREKKESFPLTVTSAQKNPTAFYLCASSIGGRLREASYEQYFGPGTRLTVT.

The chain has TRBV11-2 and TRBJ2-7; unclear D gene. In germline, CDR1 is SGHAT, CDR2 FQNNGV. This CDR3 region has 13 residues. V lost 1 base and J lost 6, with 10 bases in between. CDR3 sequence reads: CASSLAYRSEQYF. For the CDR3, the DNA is TGTGCCAGCAGCTTAGCCTACAGAAGCGAGCAGTACTTC.

CDR3 coding DNA: TGTGCCAGCAGTAGACGTCCCGGGACAGAAATTAACTATGGCTACACCTTC. Its protein product is CASSRRPGTEINYGYTF. The chain recombines TRBV27 with TRBJ1-2; TRBD1 matches at 7 bases. There are 17 residues in the CDR3. V shed 5 bases and J 1 base; nucleotides not matched to a gene: 13. CDR1 and CDR2 from the germline V gene are MNHEY and SMNVEV (reference sequence).

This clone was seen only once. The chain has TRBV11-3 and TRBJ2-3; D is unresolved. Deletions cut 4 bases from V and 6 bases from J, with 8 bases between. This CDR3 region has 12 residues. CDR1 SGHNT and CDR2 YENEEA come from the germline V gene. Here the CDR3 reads CASSSSYDTQYF. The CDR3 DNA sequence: TGTGCCAGCAGCTCCTCTTATGATACGCAGTATTTT.

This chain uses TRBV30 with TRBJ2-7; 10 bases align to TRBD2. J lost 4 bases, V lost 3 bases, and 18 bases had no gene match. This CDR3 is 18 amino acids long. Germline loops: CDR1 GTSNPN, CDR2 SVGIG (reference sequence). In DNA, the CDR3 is TGTGCCTGGAGGTCAAGACGATTACTAGCGGGGCCACAGTACGAGCAGTACTTC. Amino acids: CAWRSRRLLAGPQYEQYF.

Written as DNA, the CDR3 is TGTGCCAGCAGCCTACGGACTAGCGGGGGGGCCGGGGAGCAGTTCTTC. Translation gives CASSLRTSGGAGEQFF. V usage is TRBV5-6 and J usage is TRBJ2-1, with TRBD2 matching 15 bases. This CDR3 region has 16 residues. V was clipped by 4 bases and J by 10 bases; unmatched bases: 9. The germline V gene encodes CDR1 SGHDT and CDR2 YYEEEE.

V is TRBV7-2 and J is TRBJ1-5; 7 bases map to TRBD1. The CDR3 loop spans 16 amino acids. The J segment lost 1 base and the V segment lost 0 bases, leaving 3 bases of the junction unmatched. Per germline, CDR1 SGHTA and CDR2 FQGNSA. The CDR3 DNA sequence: TGTGCCAGCAGCTTAGCAGGGGGCGCAAGCAATCAGCCCCAGCATTTT. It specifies CASSLAGGASNQPQHF.

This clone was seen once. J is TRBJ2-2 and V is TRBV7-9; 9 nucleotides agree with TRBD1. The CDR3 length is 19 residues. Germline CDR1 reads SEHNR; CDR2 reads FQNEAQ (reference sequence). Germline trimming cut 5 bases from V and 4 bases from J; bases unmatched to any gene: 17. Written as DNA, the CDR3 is TGTGCCAGCAGCGATCCGGGACAGGGTTTTTTTCGTGGCACCGGGGAGCTGTTTTTT. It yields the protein CASSDPGQGFFRGTGELFF.

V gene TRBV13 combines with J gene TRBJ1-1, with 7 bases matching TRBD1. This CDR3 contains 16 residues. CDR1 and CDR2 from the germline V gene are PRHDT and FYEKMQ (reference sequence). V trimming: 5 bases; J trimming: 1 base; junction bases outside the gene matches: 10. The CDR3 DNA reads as TGTGCCAGCAGCCCCGCGCGGACAGGCGCGAACACTGAAGCTTTCTTT. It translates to CASSPARTGANTEAFF. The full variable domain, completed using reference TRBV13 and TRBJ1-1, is AAGVIQSPRHLIKEKRETATLKCYPIPRHDTVYWYQQGPGQDPQFLISFYEKMQSDKGSIPDRFSAQQFSDYHSELNMSSLELGDSALYFCASSPARTGANTEAFFGQGTRLTVV.

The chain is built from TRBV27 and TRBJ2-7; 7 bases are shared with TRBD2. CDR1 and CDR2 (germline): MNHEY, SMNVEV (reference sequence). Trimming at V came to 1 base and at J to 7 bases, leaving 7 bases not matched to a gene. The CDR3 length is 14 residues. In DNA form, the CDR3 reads TGTGCCAGCAGTTTATTGGGGGGGATACGGGAGCAGTACTTC. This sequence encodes CASSLLGGIREQYF.

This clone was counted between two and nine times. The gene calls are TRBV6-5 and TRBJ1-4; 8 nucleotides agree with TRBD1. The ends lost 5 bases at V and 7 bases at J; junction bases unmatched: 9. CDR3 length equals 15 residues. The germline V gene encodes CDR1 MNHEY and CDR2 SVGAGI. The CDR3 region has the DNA TGTGCCAGCAGTCCCTCGACCGGGACAGGTGAAAAACTGTTTTTT. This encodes CASSPSTGTGEKLFF.

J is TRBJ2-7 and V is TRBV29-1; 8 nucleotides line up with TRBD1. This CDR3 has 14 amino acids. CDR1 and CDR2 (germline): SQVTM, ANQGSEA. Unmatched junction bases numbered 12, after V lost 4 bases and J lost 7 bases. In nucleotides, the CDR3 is TGCAGCGTTGGGGGGACAGGAAAGATGTGGGAGCAGTACTTC. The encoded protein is CSVGGTGKMWEQYF.

The CDR3 here is CASSQVPGYEQYF. In nucleotides, the CDR3 is TGCGCCAGCAGCCAAGTTCCGGGTTACGAGCAGTACTTC. This chain connects TRBV4-1 to TRBJ2-7, with unresolved D. Trimming shortened V by 1 base and J by 4 bases, and 8 bases separated the two germline ends. Looked up from germline, CDR1 is MGHRA and CDR2 is YSYEKL. This CDR3 region has 13 residues.